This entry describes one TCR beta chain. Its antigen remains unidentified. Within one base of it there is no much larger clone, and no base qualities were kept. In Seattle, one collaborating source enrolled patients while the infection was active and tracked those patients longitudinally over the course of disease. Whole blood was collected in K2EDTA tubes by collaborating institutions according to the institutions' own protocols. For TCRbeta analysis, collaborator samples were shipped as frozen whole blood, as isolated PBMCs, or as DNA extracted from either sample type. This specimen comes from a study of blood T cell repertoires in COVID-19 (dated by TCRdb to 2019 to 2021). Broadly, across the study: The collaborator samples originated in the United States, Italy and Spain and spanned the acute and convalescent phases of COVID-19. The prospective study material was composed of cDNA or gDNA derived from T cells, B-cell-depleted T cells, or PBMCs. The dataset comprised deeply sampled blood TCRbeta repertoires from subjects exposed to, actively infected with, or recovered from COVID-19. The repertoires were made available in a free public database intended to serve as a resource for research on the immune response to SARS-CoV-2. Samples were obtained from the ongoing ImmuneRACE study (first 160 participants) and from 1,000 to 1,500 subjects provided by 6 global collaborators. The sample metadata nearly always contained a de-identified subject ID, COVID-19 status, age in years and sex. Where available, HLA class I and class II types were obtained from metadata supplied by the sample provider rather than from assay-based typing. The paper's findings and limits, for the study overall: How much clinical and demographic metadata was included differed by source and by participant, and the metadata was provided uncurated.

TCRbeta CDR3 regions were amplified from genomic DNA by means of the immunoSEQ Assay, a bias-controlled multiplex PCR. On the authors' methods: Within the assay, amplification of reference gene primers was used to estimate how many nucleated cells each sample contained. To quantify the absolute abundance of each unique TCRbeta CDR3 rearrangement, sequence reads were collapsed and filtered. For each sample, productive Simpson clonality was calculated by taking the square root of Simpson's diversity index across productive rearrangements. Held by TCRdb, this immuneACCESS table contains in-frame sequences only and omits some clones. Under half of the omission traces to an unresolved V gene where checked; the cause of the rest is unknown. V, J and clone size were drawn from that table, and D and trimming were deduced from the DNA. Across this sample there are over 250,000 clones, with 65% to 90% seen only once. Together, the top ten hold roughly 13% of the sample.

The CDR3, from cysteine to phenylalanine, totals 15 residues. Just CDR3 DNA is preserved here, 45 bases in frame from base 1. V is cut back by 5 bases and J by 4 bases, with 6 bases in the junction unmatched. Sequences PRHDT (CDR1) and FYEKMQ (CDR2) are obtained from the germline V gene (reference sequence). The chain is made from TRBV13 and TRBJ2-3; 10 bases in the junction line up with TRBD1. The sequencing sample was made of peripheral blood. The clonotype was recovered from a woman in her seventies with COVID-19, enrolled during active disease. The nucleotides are TGTGCCAGCAGCCAAGGACAGGGGGATGCAGATACGCAGTATTTT. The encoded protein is CASSQGQGDADTQYF.